This record looks at one T cell receptor beta chain sequence and its context. Its antigen is as yet unknown. CDR3 size: 13 residues. Germline lookup yields CDR1 SGHVS and CDR2 FNYEAQ. With 2 bases removed from V and 5 bases from J, the gap between germline ends came to 10 bases. Sequencing relied on immunoSEQ assay v3.0, run at survey level. The method was immunoSEQ multiplex PCR; TCRdb's version includes in-frame clones alone and lacks a portion of them. The repertoire holds roughly 31,000 clones, with more than 85% as singletons. This sample stems from a study of long-term antiretroviral therapy in people with HIV. General study points: Increased diversity was seen after ART, yet it remained lower than in transplant donor controls. Drawn between the mid-2000s and the late 2010s, the blood was possibly obtained under older ART regimens.

The genes are TRBV7-6 and TRBJ2-7; D gene uncertain. Sequences were derived from unsorted PBMCs, sampled around 5 years before starting antiretroviral therapy. The source is a man aged 45-65 years with HIV. Here the CDR3 DNA reads TGTGCCAGCAGCTTAAGCCAGCCAAACGAGCAGTACTTC. The encoded protein is CASSLSQPNEQYF.